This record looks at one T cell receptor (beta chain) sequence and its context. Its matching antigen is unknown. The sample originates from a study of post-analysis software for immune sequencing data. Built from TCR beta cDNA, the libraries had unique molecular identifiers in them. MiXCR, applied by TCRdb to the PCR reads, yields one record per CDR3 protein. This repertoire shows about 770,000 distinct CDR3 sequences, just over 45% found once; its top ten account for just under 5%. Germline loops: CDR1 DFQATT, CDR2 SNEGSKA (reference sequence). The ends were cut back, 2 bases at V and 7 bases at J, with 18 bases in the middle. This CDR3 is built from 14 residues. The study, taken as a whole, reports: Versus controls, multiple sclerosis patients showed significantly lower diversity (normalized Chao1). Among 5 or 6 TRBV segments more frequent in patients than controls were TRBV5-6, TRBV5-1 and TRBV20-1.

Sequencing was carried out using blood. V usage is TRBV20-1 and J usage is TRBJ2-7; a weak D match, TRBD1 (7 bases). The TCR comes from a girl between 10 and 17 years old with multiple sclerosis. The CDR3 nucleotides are TGCAGTGCTAGAAGTCCCAGGGGGGTAACGGAGCAGTACTTC. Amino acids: CSARSPRGVTEQYF.